What follows describes a single T cell receptor (beta chain). What it binds is not known. The sample originates from a study of OX40 agonist ivuxolimab in advanced cancers. Blood specimens came from baseline, cycle 4 day 1, and cycle 7 day 1. The study, taken as a whole, reports: Normalized expansion of T-cell clones was also low for some nonresponders. Low clonal expansion, among the lowest seen, marked partial responders at 0.1-3.0 mg/kg.

Germline CDR1 SGHDT, CDR2 YYEEEE. This CDR3 is 13 amino acids long. V gave up 2 bases and J gave up 7 bases, with 13 bases separating them. Method: immunoSEQ multiplex PCR; TCRdb's copy keeps in-frame clones and lacks some. This table has roughly 13,000 clones, approximately 80% appearing once. The chain recombines TRBV5-6 with TRBJ2-7; the D gene is possibly TRBD1 (5 bases). The sample here was CD4+ or CD8+ T cells sorted from blood, taken in a trial of the OX40 agonist ivuxolimab. The TCR comes from an adult with an advanced solid tumor such as melanoma, head and neck, liver or kidney cancer. The CDR3 reads CASSFSGAGEQYF. DNA for the CDR3: TGTGCCAGCAGCTTTAGTGGGGCCGGGGAGCAGTACTTC.